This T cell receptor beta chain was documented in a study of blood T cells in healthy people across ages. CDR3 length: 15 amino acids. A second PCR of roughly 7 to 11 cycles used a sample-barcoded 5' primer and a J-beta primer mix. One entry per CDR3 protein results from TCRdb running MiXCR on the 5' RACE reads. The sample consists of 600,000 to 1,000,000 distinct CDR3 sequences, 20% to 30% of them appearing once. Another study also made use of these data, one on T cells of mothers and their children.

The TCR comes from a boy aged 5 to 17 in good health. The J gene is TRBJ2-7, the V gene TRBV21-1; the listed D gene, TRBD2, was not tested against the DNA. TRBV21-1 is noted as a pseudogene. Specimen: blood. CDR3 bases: TGTGCCAGCAGCAAAGGTTCTAGCGGTCTCTACGAGCAGTACTTC. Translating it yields CASSKGSSGLYEQYF.